This TCR beta chain emerged from a study of control samples from healthy donors and cancer patients. Generated by immunoSEQ multiplex PCR, the TCRdb table keeps only in-frame clones and is missing some. This sample has roughly 160,000 clones, with about 90% found just once. Germline V CDR1 and CDR2: SGHTA, FQGNSA. The CDR3 runs to 18 residues. Trimming shortened V by 2 bases and J by 2 bases, and 19 bases separated the two germline ends. V and J are TRBV7-2 and TRBJ2-1; D uncertain. The material sequenced was blood. The sequence was obtained from a woman aged 25-40 years in good health. CDR3 in DNA: TGTGCCAGCAGCTTACTAAGAGGTACGTCCAGAACCTACAATGAGCAGTTCTTC. It codes for CASSLLRGTSRTYNEQFF.